This T cell receptor beta chain emerged from a study of T cell clones after liver transplantation. Study information: TCRbeta sequencing after a pre-transplant mixed lymphocyte reaction identified graft-donor-reactive clones, later tracked in post-transplant blood.

Proliferating CFSE-low MLR cells were sequenced to define alloreactive TCRbeta sequences. Pre-transplant recipient cells met graft donor PBMCs, splenocytes, lymph-node cells, or third-party PBMCs. TCRdb keeps only in-frame clones here, not all; method: immunoSEQ multiplex PCR. The sample lists some 300 clones, almost 50% occurring once. This clone was seen just once. Its specificity is unknown. This CDR3 spans 13 amino acids. Germline values: CDR1 SGHTA, CDR2 FQGTGA. The V gene lost 3 bases and the J gene lost 2 bases, with 6 bases spanning the gap. The chain links TRBV7-3 to TRBJ2-3; D is unresolved. The sequencing sample was made of CD4+ T cells from cultured PBMCs. This clonotype was sampled from a human patient who received a liver transplant. Some T cells may be the graft donor's. The CDR3 here is CASSLESTDTQYF. The CDR3 DNA sequence: TGTGCCAGCAGCTTGGAATCCACAGATACGCAGTATTTT.